This T cell receptor beta chain was captured by sequencing in a study of spatial heterogeneity in lung cancer. Study-wide results and limits: Ubiquitous expanded tumor TCRs surfaced in blood more at resection than they did at follow-up.

Trimming removed 2 bases at V and 1 base at J, with 8 bases between. This CDR3 has 14 residues. Germline V gene lookup returns CDR1 SEHNR and CDR2 FQNEAQ (reference sequence). Specified time point: blood at routine non-recurrence follow-up after resection. Tumor, nontumor lung or frozen PBMC supplied whole RNA that was sequenced unsorted. TCR cDNA molecules were tagged individually, and each one carried a unique molecular identifier. One entry per CDR3 protein results from TCRdb running MiXCR on the 5' RACE reads. This repertoire shows about 1,700 distinct CDR3 sequences, approximately 19% found once; its top ten account for about 51%. About this clonotype itself: What it binds is unknown.

The sample in question was PBMCs, obtained at follow-up. This sequence was found in a male donor with early-stage non-small cell lung cancer. V usage is TRBV7-9 and J usage is TRBJ1-1; TRBD1 is a possible D gene (6 bases). In DNA, the CDR3 is TGTGCCAGCAGCTTACGGGACAAGAACACTGAAGCTTTCTTT. Protein: CASSLRDKNTEAFF.